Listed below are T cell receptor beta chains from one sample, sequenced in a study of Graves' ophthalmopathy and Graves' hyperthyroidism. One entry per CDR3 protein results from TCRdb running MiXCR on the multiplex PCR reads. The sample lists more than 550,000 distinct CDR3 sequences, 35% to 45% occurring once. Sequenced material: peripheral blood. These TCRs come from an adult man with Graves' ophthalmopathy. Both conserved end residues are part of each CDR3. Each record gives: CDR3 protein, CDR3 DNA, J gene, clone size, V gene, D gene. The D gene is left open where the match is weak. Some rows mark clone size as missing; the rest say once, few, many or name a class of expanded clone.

CDR3aa: CATSDLGQTYGYTIYF
CDR3nt: TGTGCCACCAGTGACCTGGGACAGACCTATGGCTACACCATATATTTT
j_gene: TRBJ1-3
abundance: -
v_gene: TRBV24-1
d_gene: TRBD1

CDR3aa: CASSVRDYDTGELFF
CDR3nt: TGTGCCAGCAGCGTCCGGGACTATGACACCGGGGAGCTGTTTTTT
j_gene: TRBJ2-2
abundance: -
v_gene: TRBV7-2
d_gene: TRBD2

CDR3aa: CASGVQGVGYTF
CDR3nt: TGTGCCAGCGGAGTGCAGGGGGTTGGCTACACCTTC
j_gene: TRBJ1-2
abundance: -
v_gene: TRBV12-3/TRBV12-4
d_gene: TRBD1

CDR3aa: CAISVEGSPLHF
CDR3nt: TGTGCCATCAGTGTTGAGGGTTCACCCCTCCACTTT
j_gene: TRBJ1-6
abundance: many
v_gene: TRBV10-3
d_gene: -

CDR3aa: CASSFGPHSNPYEQYF
CDR3nt: TGTGCCAGCAGCTTCGGACCTCACTCGAACCCCTACGAGCAGTACTTC
j_gene: TRBJ2-7
abundance: few
v_gene: TRBV4-1
d_gene: -

CDR3aa: CASSSTQGYNEQFF
CDR3nt: TGTGCCAGCAGCTCCACTCAGGGGTACAATGAGCAGTTCTTC
j_gene: TRBJ2-1
abundance: many
v_gene: TRBV7-9
d_gene: -

CDR3aa: CSASPTGENSPLHF
CDR3nt: TGCAGTGCTTCTCCAACAGGGGAAAATTCACCCCTCCACTTT
j_gene: TRBJ1-6
abundance: -
v_gene: TRBV20-1
d_gene: TRBD1

CDR3aa: CASSQDARGDEQFF
CDR3nt: TGTGCCAGCAGCCAAGATGCCAGGGGCGATGAGCAGTTCTTC
j_gene: TRBJ2-1
abundance: -
v_gene: TRBV7-3
d_gene: -

CDR3aa: CASSLEGLNTGELFF
CDR3nt: TGTGCCAGCAGCTTGGAGGGCTTGAACACCGGGGAGCTGTTTTTT
j_gene: TRBJ2-2
abundance: many
v_gene: TRBV7-6
d_gene: -

CDR3aa: CASSWGASDGYTF
CDR3nt: TGCGCCAGCAGCTGGGGGGCGTCGGATGGCTACACCTTC
j_gene: TRBJ1-2
abundance: many
v_gene: TRBV5-1
d_gene: -

CDR3aa: CASSLRDRVSGANVLTF
CDR3nt: TGCGCCAGCAGCCTCCGGGACAGGGTCTCTGGGGCCAACGTCCTGACTTTC
j_gene: TRBJ2-6
abundance: -
v_gene: TRBV7-2
d_gene: TRBD1

CDR3aa: CASSPKPGGPGELFF
CDR3nt: TGTGCCAGCAGCCCGAAACCAGGGGGCCCCGGGGAGCTGTTTTTT
j_gene: TRBJ2-2
abundance: few
v_gene: TRBV7-3
d_gene: TRBD1

CDR3aa: CASSRRLGQYF
CDR3nt: TGCGCCAGCAGCCGCCGGTTAGGGCAGTACTTC
j_gene: TRBJ2-7
abundance: once
v_gene: TRBV5-1
d_gene: -

CDR3aa: CASRLTMSSYNSPLHF
CDR3nt: TGTGCCAGCAGACTCACAATGAGCTCCTATAATTCACCCCTCCACTTT
j_gene: TRBJ1-6
abundance: few
v_gene: TRBV27
d_gene: -

CDR3aa: CASSSVDTPYEQYF
CDR3nt: TGTGCCAGCAGCTCCGTGGACACCCCCTACGAGCAGTACTTC
j_gene: TRBJ2-7
abundance: many
v_gene: TRBV7-9
d_gene: -

CDR3aa: CSVLEGVKTQYF
CDR3nt: TGCAGCGTCCTTGAGGGCGTTAAGACCCAGTACTTC
j_gene: TRBJ2-5
abundance: few
v_gene: TRBV29-1
d_gene: -

CDR3aa: CASSSPASGGWETQYF
CDR3nt: TGCGCCAGCAGCTCTCCGGCTAGCGGGGGATGGGAGACCCAGTACTTC
j_gene: TRBJ2-5
abundance: few
v_gene: TRBV5-1
d_gene: TRBD2

CDR3aa: CASSTDSDPYGYTF
CDR3nt: TGTGCCAGCAGTACTGACAGCGATCCCTATGGCTACACCTTC
j_gene: TRBJ1-2
abundance: few
v_gene: TRBV27
d_gene: -

CDR3aa: CASSPNRGSEAQYF
CDR3nt: TGTGCCAGTAGTCCGAATCGGGGTAGTGAGGCCCAGTACTTC
j_gene: TRBJ2-5
abundance: many
v_gene: TRBV19
d_gene: -

CDR3aa: CASSQDRGAWTGGYTF
CDR3nt: TGCGCCAGCAGCCAAGATCGAGGGGCCTGGACGGGTGGCTACACCTTC
j_gene: TRBJ1-2
abundance: few
v_gene: TRBV4-1
d_gene: -

CDR3aa: CASSVPGPPNTGELFF
CDR3nt: TGTGCCAGCAGTGTGCCGGGACCGCCTAACACCGGGGAGCTGTTTTTT
j_gene: TRBJ2-2
abundance: many
v_gene: TRBV12-3/TRBV12-4
d_gene: -

CDR3aa: CASSAAAATNEKLFF
CDR3nt: TGTGCCAGCAGTGCTGCGGCGGCAACTAATGAAAAACTGTTTTTT
j_gene: TRBJ1-4
abundance: once
v_gene: TRBV25-1
d_gene: -

CDR3aa: CASSVESGRPAQYF
CDR3nt: TGTGCCAGCAGCGTAGAATCGGGCAGGCCGGCCCAGTACTTC
j_gene: TRBJ2-5
abundance: -
v_gene: TRBV9
d_gene: -

CDR3aa: CASSSHSLRRSSYEQYF
CDR3nt: TGTGCCAGCAGCTCCCACAGTTTGCGTCGGAGCTCCTACGAGCAGTACTTC
j_gene: TRBJ2-7
abundance: few
v_gene: TRBV13
d_gene: -

CDR3aa: CAIKSSGLETQYF
CDR3nt: TGTGCCATCAAGTCTAGCGGGCTAGAGACCCAGTACTTC
j_gene: TRBJ2-5
abundance: once
v_gene: TRBV10-3
d_gene: TRBD2

CDR3aa: CASSQQGRTNEKLFF
CDR3nt: TGTGCCAGCAGCCAACAGGGGCGGACTAATGAAAAACTGTTTTTT
j_gene: TRBJ1-4
abundance: many
v_gene: TRBV7-9
d_gene: TRBD1

CDR3aa: CASRRTDNSPLHF
CDR3nt: TGTGCCAGCAGGAGGACGGATAATTCACCCCTCCACTTT
j_gene: TRBJ1-6
abundance: -
v_gene: TRBV7-2
d_gene: -

CDR3aa: CASTEGSYF
CDR3nt: TGCGCCAGTACGGAAGGGTCCTACTTC
j_gene: TRBJ2-5
abundance: -
v_gene: TRBV5-1
d_gene: -

CDR3aa: CASSSLRGEQFF
CDR3nt: TGTGCCAGCAGCTCCCTCCGGGGTGAGCAGTTCTTC
j_gene: TRBJ2-1
abundance: -
v_gene: TRBV7-9
d_gene: -

CDR3aa: CSVQQGTSGYTF
CDR3nt: TGCAGCGTACAACAGGGAACCTCTGGCTACACCTTC
j_gene: TRBJ1-2
abundance: -
v_gene: TRBV29-1
d_gene: -

CDR3aa: CSVEVPGRKTQYF
CDR3nt: TGCAGCGTTGAGGTCCCGGGGCGGAAGACCCAGTACTTC
j_gene: TRBJ2-5
abundance: -
v_gene: TRBV29-1
d_gene: -

CDR3aa: CSVEVLDRAGTGGETQYF
CDR3nt: TGCAGCGTTGAAGTTCTGGACCGCGCCGGGACCGGGGGAGAGACCCAGTACTTC
j_gene: TRBJ2-5
abundance: many
v_gene: TRBV29-1
d_gene: -

CDR3aa: CASSLTPQNYGYTF
CDR3nt: TGTGCCAGCAGTTTAACCCCTCAGAACTATGGCTACACCTTC
j_gene: TRBJ1-2
abundance: few
v_gene: TRBV7-3
d_gene: -

CDR3aa: CASSIPHGETQYF
CDR3nt: TGTGCCAGTAGTATTCCCCACGGAGAGACCCAGTACTTC
j_gene: TRBJ2-5
abundance: many
v_gene: TRBV19
d_gene: -

CDR3aa: CASSEFPGTGGHGYTF
CDR3nt: TGTGCCAGCAGTGAATTTCCCGGGACAGGGGGCCATGGCTACACCTTC
j_gene: TRBJ1-2
abundance: -
v_gene: TRBV25-1
d_gene: TRBD1

CDR3aa: CASIEEGRAVSHQPQHF
CDR3nt: TGTGCCAGCATCGAGGAGGGCAGGGCGGTTTCTCATCAGCCCCAGCATTTT
j_gene: TRBJ1-5
abundance: few
v_gene: TRBV28
d_gene: -

CDR3aa: CASSSFRGYEEQYF
CDR3nt: TGTGCCAGCAGCTCGTTCAGGGGTTACGAGGAGCAGTACTTC
j_gene: TRBJ2-7
abundance: -
v_gene: TRBV5-6
d_gene: -

CDR3aa: CATSREPGLSYEQYF
CDR3nt: TGTGCCACCAGCAGGGAACCGGGACTTAGTTACGAGCAGTACTTC
j_gene: TRBJ2-7
abundance: many
v_gene: TRBV15
d_gene: -

CDR3aa: CASSGRGEKLFF
CDR3nt: TGCGCCAGCAGCGGGAGGGGTGAAAAACTGTTTTTT
j_gene: TRBJ1-4
abundance: few
v_gene: TRBV4-1
d_gene: -

CDR3aa: CASSFGTGRQETQYF
CDR3nt: TGTGCCAGCAGCTTCGGGACAGGGAGGCAAGAGACCCAGTACTTC
j_gene: TRBJ2-5
abundance: many
v_gene: TRBV7-9
d_gene: TRBD1

CDR3aa: CASTWQTGTKNYGYTF
CDR3nt: TGTGCCAGCACCTGGCAGACAGGAACTAAAAACTATGGCTACACCTTC
j_gene: TRBJ1-2
abundance: many
v_gene: TRBV2
d_gene: -

CDR3aa: CASISLEGASETYEQYF
CDR3nt: TGTGCCAGCATCTCCCTGGAGGGGGCTAGCGAGACCTACGAGCAGTACTTC
j_gene: TRBJ2-7
abundance: -
v_gene: TRBV12-3/TRBV12-4
d_gene: -

CDR3aa: CASSLADNQPQHF
CDR3nt: TGTGCCAGCAGCTTAGCGGATAATCAGCCCCAGCATTTT
j_gene: TRBJ1-5
abundance: many
v_gene: TRBV7-6
d_gene: -

CDR3aa: CASSALGLAGTGELFF
CDR3nt: TGTGCCAGCAGCGCCCTAGGATTAGCGGGCACCGGGGAGCTGTTTTTT
j_gene: TRBJ2-2
abundance: -
v_gene: TRBV7-3
d_gene: TRBD2

CDR3aa: CSFTTGQNTEAFF
CDR3nt: TGCAGCTTCACGACAGGCCAGAACACTGAAGCTTTCTTT
j_gene: TRBJ1-1
abundance: -
v_gene: TRBV29-1
d_gene: -

CDR3aa: CASTGTGNYEQYF
CDR3nt: TGTGCCAGCACCGGGACAGGGAACTACGAGCAGTACTTC
j_gene: TRBJ2-7
abundance: few
v_gene: TRBV2
d_gene: TRBD1

CDR3aa: CASREGGRPYEQYF
CDR3nt: TGTGCCAGCCGTGAGGGAGGGAGGCCCTACGAGCAGTACTTC
j_gene: TRBJ2-7
abundance: many
v_gene: TRBV7-2
d_gene: TRBD2

CDR3aa: CASSLWSGRLGEQYF
CDR3nt: TGTGCCAGCAGCTTGTGGTCAGGGAGGTTGGGCGAGCAGTACTTC
j_gene: TRBJ2-7
abundance: -
v_gene: TRBV5-8
d_gene: -

CDR3aa: CASSLRWDRANTEAFF
CDR3nt: TGTGCCAGCAGTTTACGTTGGGACAGGGCGAACACTGAAGCTTTCTTT
j_gene: TRBJ1-1
abundance: few
v_gene: TRBV2
d_gene: TRBD1

CDR3aa: CASSQDFWPDF
CDR3nt: TGTGCCAGCAGCCAAGATTTTTGGCCTGACTTC
j_gene: TRBJ1-2
abundance: many
v_gene: TRBV14
d_gene: -

CDR3aa: CASSLGYRDRGSPPSYEQYF
CDR3nt: TGTGCCAGCAGCTTAGGGTACCGGGACAGGGGGTCACCCCCCTCCTACGAGCAGTACTTC
j_gene: TRBJ2-7
abundance: -
v_gene: TRBV7-8
d_gene: TRBD1

CDR3aa: CASSPPWAEETQYF
CDR3nt: TGTGCCAGCTCACCACCGTGGGCGGAAGAGACCCAGTACTTC
j_gene: TRBJ2-5
abundance: few
v_gene: TRBV18
d_gene: -

CDR3aa: CASSVEEQAYGYTF
CDR3nt: TGTGCCAGCAGCGTAGAGGAACAGGCGTATGGCTACACCTTC
j_gene: TRBJ1-2
abundance: many
v_gene: TRBV9
d_gene: -

CDR3aa: CASTGQGNTGELFF
CDR3nt: TGTGCCAGCACCGGACAGGGGAACACCGGGGAGCTGTTTTTT
j_gene: TRBJ2-2
abundance: many
v_gene: TRBV13
d_gene: TRBD1

CDR3aa: CASSPSGGEFGAGELFF
CDR3nt: TGCGCCAGCAGCCCGTCCGGAGGGGAGTTTGGCGCCGGGGAGCTGTTTTTT
j_gene: TRBJ2-2
abundance: -
v_gene: TRBV7-3
d_gene: -

CDR3aa: CSARDQETENTEAFF
CDR3nt: TGCAGTGCTAGAGATCAGGAGACAGAGAACACTGAAGCTTTCTTT
j_gene: TRBJ1-1
abundance: -
v_gene: TRBV20-1
d_gene: -

CDR3aa: CASSHMDRGDQPQHF
CDR3nt: TGCGCCAGCAGCCATATGGACAGGGGAGATCAGCCCCAGCATTTT
j_gene: TRBJ1-5
abundance: -
v_gene: TRBV7-8
d_gene: TRBD1

CDR3aa: CASSLNARPKPLYEQYF
CDR3nt: TGTGCCAGCAGCTTAAATGCGCGTCCCAAGCCCCTCTACGAGCAGTACTTC
j_gene: TRBJ2-7
abundance: few
v_gene: TRBV13
d_gene: -